Listed here is a single T cell receptor beta chain. Some clones are missing from TCRdb's copy, which holds only in-frame ones; the method was immunoSEQ multiplex PCR. The table records more than 300,000 clones, approximately 91% of them present only once. CDR3 length: 16 amino acids. Germline trimming cut 1 base from V and 2 bases from J; bases unmatched to any gene: 7. The data are from a study of blood T cell repertoires in COVID-19. Study at large: Both acute and convalescent COVID-19 samples were obtained from the United States, Italy and Spain.

Study members were between about 18 and 95 years old and lived in 25 or so US regions. Exposed volunteers were people who met a COVID-19 case within 2 weeks before study entry. This sequence originates from a woman aged 40 to 55 who had been exposed to COVID-19. The sequencing input was PBMCs or T cells enriched from blood (not recorded which). The chain is built from TRBV23-1 and TRBJ2-7; TRBD1 matches at 8 bases. TRBV23-1 has ORF status, its function being uncertain. CDR3 bases: TGCGCCAGCAGTCAATTACCCCGGACAGGGACCTACGAGCAGTACTTC. Translation: CASSQLPRTGTYEQYF.